The T cell receptor beta chain described here comes from a study of technical replicates of blood from a few donors. The V segment lost 3 bases and the J segment 2 bases; nucleotides outside the gene matches: 7. The germline V gene has CDR1 WNHNN and CDR2 SYGVQD (reference sequence). The CDR3 consists of 16 residues. The assay was immunoSEQ multiplex PCR, and TCRdb's table has in-frame clones only and misses some. The sample lists 60,000 to 90,000 clones; 85% to 95% were seen once. The chain uses TRBV10-1 and TRBJ2-5; the match to TRBD2 covers 9 bases. Sequencing was done on a sample of T cells isolated from PBMCs. This receptor was identified in a human donor in good health. The CDR3 protein is CASSEAASGKQETQYF. The CDR3 DNA reads as TGCGCCAGCAGTGAAGCGGCTAGCGGGAAACAAGAGACCCAGTACTTC.